One sample yielded the 5 T cell receptor beta chains listed below, sequenced in a study of graft-versus-host responses after intestinal transplantation. Method: immunoSEQ multiplex PCR; TCRdb's copy keeps in-frame clones and lacks some. The top ten clones hold about 0.38% of a sample with tens of thousands of clones, 80% to 95% of them seen once. No cognate antigen is known for these TCRs. Sequenced here: unstimulated CD4+ T cells sorted from spleen or lymph node cells, sampled before transplant. Receptor source: a human donor who was the organ donor for an intestinal transplant.

The genes are TRBV2 and TRBJ1-5; 8 bases agree with TRBD1. The CDR3 is 15 residues long. CDR1 is SNHLY and CDR2 is FYNNEI in the germline V gene. Trimming at V came to 6 bases and at J to 5 bases, leaving 9 bases not matched to a gene. The CDR3 nucleotides read TGTGCCAGCAGGAAAAAAAAGGACAGGGATCAGCCCCAGCATTTT. Protein: CASRKKKDRDQPQHF. Full variable domain (outside the CDR3, taken from reference TRBV2 and TRBJ1-5): EPEVTQTPSHQVTQMGQEVILRCVPISNHLYFYWYRQILGQKVEFLVSFYNNEISEKSEIFDDQFSVERPDGSNFTLKIRSTKLEDSAMYFCASRKKKDRDQPQHFGDGTRLSIL.

A word on this clone: The same CDR3 also results from other DNA sequences found in this sample. V usage is TRBV5-1 and J usage is TRBJ2-6; 8 nucleotides line up with TRBD1. V shed 1 base and J 4 bases; nucleotides not matched to a gene: 4. The length of the CDR3 is 16 residues. Per the germline V gene, CDR1 is SGHRS and CDR2 is YFSETQ. The CDR3 DNA sequence: TGCGCCAGCAGCTTGTCGACAGGGGCAGGGGCCAACGTCCTGACTTTC. Translated: CASSLSTGAGANVLTF.

The CDR3 coding sequence is TGTGCTAGAAACAGGGGGCGTCTTCGACAGCCCCAGCATTTT. It yields the protein CARNRGRLRQPQHF. The gene calls are TRBV12-5 and TRBJ1-5; TRBD1 agrees at 9 bases. The CDR3 contains 14 residues. Trimming at V came to 9 bases and at J to 7 bases, leaving 10 bases not matched to a gene. CDR1 is LGHNT, CDR2 FRNRAP, per germline.

V is TRBV29-1 and J is TRBJ1-2, with 7 bases identical to TRBD1. The J segment lost 0 bases and the V segment lost 4 bases, leaving 8 bases of the junction unmatched. The germline V gene has CDR1 SQVTM and CDR2 ANQGSEA. The CDR3 length is 15 residues. CDR3 nucleotides: TGCAGCGTTGTCAACAGGGGATCAACTAACTATGGCTACACCTTC. It yields the protein CSVVNRGSTNYGYTF.

The chain is built from TRBV5-4 and TRBJ1-2; TRBD1 matches at 7 bases. CDR3 length equals 17 residues. After removal of 0 bases from V and 0 bases from J, the junction contained 8 bases not matched to a gene. The V gene's germline CDR1 is SGHNT and CDR2 YYREEE (reference sequence). The CDR3: CASSLARLDRANYGYTF. In DNA form, the CDR3 reads TGTGCCAGCAGCTTGGCCCGCCTAGACAGGGCTAACTATGGCTACACCTTC.